One sample yielded the 21 T cell receptor beta chains listed below, sequenced in a study of cytomegalovirus exposure and HLA in healthy donors. PCR was performed using 60 Vbeta and 13 Jbeta primers. Only in-frame clones appear in the TCRdb table, and some are missing; sequencing was by immunoSEQ multiplex PCR. The sample yields more than 95,000 clones, around two thirds seen once. Sample: PBMCs. These receptors were collected from a woman aged 40 to 49 in good health and CMV-seropositive.

The chain recombines TRBV7-9 with TRBJ2-7, with 10 nucleotides matching TRBD1. Germline V gene lookup returns CDR1 SEHNR and CDR2 FQNEAQ (reference sequence). J lost 2 bases, V lost 5 bases, and 9 bases had no gene match. There are 16 residues in the CDR3. The DNA for the CDR3 is TGTGCCAGCAGCCCAGTGGGACAGGGGAGGCCCTACGAGCAGTACTTC. Translation gives CASSPVGQGRPYEQYF.

The chain couples TRBV19 to TRBJ1-5; 10 nucleotides agree with TRBD1. CDR1 is LNHDA and CDR2 is SQIVND in the germline V gene (reference sequence). CDR3 length: 15 amino acids. J was trimmed by 3 bases and V by 6 bases; bases with no gene match: 5. The CDR3 nucleotides read TGTGCCAGTAGGACAGGGGGCGCGGTCAATCAGCCCCAGCATTTT. Translation: CASRTGGAVNQPQHF.

The CDR3 is CASSLGGQGASPLHF. The CDR3 coding sequence is TGTGCCAGCAGCTTGGGTGGGCAGGGGGCTTCACCCCTCCACTTT. The chain carries TRBV13 and TRBJ1-6; 8 bases are a match to TRBD1. The trim removed 3 bases at V and 9 bases at J, leaving 7 bases unmatched. This CDR3 contains 15 residues. Germline V gene data show CDR1 as PRHDT and CDR2 as FYEKMQ (reference sequence).

The chain carries TRBV7-2 and TRBJ1-3; D ambiguous. V was trimmed by 1 base and J by 4 bases, leaving 5 bases between them. The V gene's germline CDR1 is SGHTA and CDR2 FQGNSA. The CDR3 sequence is 13 residues long. CDR3 in DNA: TGTGCCAGCAGCTTAGACAGCGGAAACACCATATATTTT. Its protein is CASSLDSGNTIYF.

This clone has just a few counts. The chain has TRBV7-9 and TRBJ1-2; no clear D gene. From germline, CDR1 is SEHNR and CDR2 FQNEAQ (reference sequence). This CDR3 comprises 15 residues. Trimming left V 8 bases short and J 0 bases short, with 16 bases between. This CDR3 is CASGGSQEPNYGYTF. Here the CDR3 DNA reads TGTGCCAGCGGCGGGAGCCAGGAGCCTAACTATGGCTACACCTTC.

The chain couples TRBV7-9 to TRBJ1-1, with D possibly being TRBD1 (6 bases). V lost 5 bases and J 7 bases, leaving 14 bases between the germline ends. Germline loops: CDR1 SEHNR, CDR2 FQNEAQ (reference sequence). The CDR3 extends over 13 amino acids. The CDR3 DNA follows: TGTGCCAGCAGCACCCGGACAGAATTTGAAGCTTTCTTT. Protein product: CASSTRTEFEAFF.

V and J are TRBV5-6 and TRBJ2-3; 12 nucleotides align to TRBD2. CDR1 SGHDT and CDR2 YYEEEE come from the germline V gene. This CDR3 is built from 17 residues. The ends lost 4 bases at V and 5 bases at J; junction bases unmatched: 11. In DNA, the CDR3 is TGTGCCAGCAGCCTCCTGACTAGCGGGAGTCCCGTAGATACGCAGTATTTT. Translated: CASSLLTSGSPVDTQYF.

This clone was recorded a few times. V usage is TRBV18 and J usage is TRBJ1-1, with 8 bases fitting TRBD1. Germline CDR1 is KGHSH and CDR2 is LQKENI. The V segment lost 5 bases and the J segment 4 bases; nucleotides outside the gene matches: 18. This CDR3 has 18 residues. The CDR3 region is CASSSTTGDGVLSTEAFF. The CDR3 region has the DNA TGTGCCAGCTCATCAACGACAGGGGATGGGGTTTTGAGCACTGAAGCTTTCTTT.

V gene TRBV4-2 combines with J gene TRBJ1-4; weak D call: TRBD1 (5 bases). Trimming pared 0 bases from V and 7 bases from J, leaving 12 bases between. Germline V lookup: CDR1 LGHNA, CDR2 YNFKEQ. The length of the CDR3 is 15 residues. CDR3 DNA sequence: TGTGCCAGCAGCCAAGATCGGCAGGGTGCTGAAAAACTGTTTTTT. Amino acids: CASSQDRQGAEKLFF.

The V gene is TRBV5-8, the J gene TRBJ1-4, with unresolved D. Trimming stripped 0 bases from V and 5 bases from J, with 8 bases between. Germline V CDR1 and CDR2: SGHTS, YDEGEE. The CDR3 extends over 14 amino acids. The chain's CDR3 is CASSLGGINEKLFF. The CDR3 DNA reads TGTGCCAGCAGCTTGGGAGGGATCAATGAAAAACTGTTTTTT.

This clone came up a few times. The V gene is TRBV4-1, the J gene TRBJ2-5, with 7 positions matching TRBD2. J gave up 1 base and V 4 bases, and 6 bases lay outside the gene matches. There are 15 residues in the CDR3. In germline, CDR1 is MGHRA, CDR2 YSYEKL. In DNA form, the CDR3 reads TGCGCCAGCAGCCCCGCGGGGGAGGTCCAAGAGACCCAGTACTTC. Its protein is CASSPAGEVQETQYF.

As regards this clone: An end of the junction differs from the germline gene, which may be a read error. The V and J genes are TRBV7-3 and TRBJ1-4, with 10 bases that match TRBD1. The length of the CDR3 is 15 residues. The germline V gene has CDR1 SGHTA and CDR2 FQGTGA. This CDR3 reads CASSLTGGVNEKPFF. CDR3 coding DNA: TGTGCCAGCAGCCTGACAGGGGGCGTTAATGAAAAACCGTTTTTT. The full variable domain, in which reference TRBV7-3 and TRBJ1-4 provide the parts outside the CDR3, is GAGVSQTPSNKVTEKGKYVELRCDPISGHTALYWYRQSLGQGPEFLIYFQGTGAADDSGLPNDRFFAVRPEGSVSTLKIQRTERGDSAVYLCASSLTGGVNEKPFFGSGTQLSVL.

A word on this clone: The identical CDR3 is also encoded by other nucleotide sequences in the sample. The gene calls are TRBV5-1 and TRBJ1-5; 11 nucleotides align to TRBD1. The CDR3 has 17 amino acids. Looked up from germline, CDR1 is SGHRS and CDR2 is YFSETQ. V shed 4 bases, J shed 6 bases, and the junction held 12 bases outside the gene matches. This CDR3 is CASSPGTGGPLGQPQHF. Here the CDR3 DNA reads TGCGCCAGCAGCCCCGGGACAGGGGGGCCCTTAGGTCAGCCCCAGCATTTT.

This chain connects TRBV9 to TRBJ2-1; possibly TRBD1 for D (6 bases). The CDR3 consists of 17 residues. CDR1 and CDR2 (germline): SGDLS, YYNGEE. V lost 1 base and J lost 0, with 14 bases in between. This chain's CDR3 is CASSVTTGMSSYNEQFF. The CDR3 DNA follows: TGTGCCAGCAGCGTAACGACAGGAATGAGCTCCTACAATGAGCAGTTCTTC.

This clone was counted a single time. The chain is built from TRBV5-4 and TRBJ1-1; tentative D call: TRBD1 (6 bases). This CDR3 spans 15 amino acids. Trimming pared 4 bases from V and 4 bases from J, leaving 17 bases between. Germline CDR1 reads SGHNT; CDR2 reads YYREEE (reference sequence). DNA of the CDR3: TGTGCCAGCAGCAGAAACAGGGAGTTGGTCACTGAAGCTTTCTTT. Translation gives CASSRNRELVTEAFF.

The chain is built from TRBV30 and TRBJ2-7, with 8 bases aligning to TRBD2. Germline CDR1 reads GTSNPN; CDR2 reads SVGIG (reference sequence). CDR3 length equals 14 residues. The J segment lost 0 bases and the V segment lost 3 bases, leaving 4 bases of the junction unmatched. CDR3 sequence reads: CAWRLREASYEQYF. The CDR3 DNA reads TGTGCCTGGAGGCTGCGGGAGGCCTCCTACGAGCAGTACTTC.

The genes are TRBV7-9 and TRBJ1-1; possibly TRBD1 for D (6 bases). The CDR3 runs to 14 residues. Germline CDR1 is SEHNR and CDR2 is FQNEAQ (reference sequence). With 1 base removed from V and 11 bases from J, the gap between germline ends came to 17 bases. CDR3 nucleotides: TGTGCCAGCAGCTTAGATGTTCAGGGGCTGACGGCTTTCTTT. Protein sequence: CASSLDVQGLTAFF.

The CDR3 is CASSLGQGSTDTQYF. DNA of the CDR3: TGTGCCAGCAGCTTAGGGCAGGGCTCCACAGATACGCAGTATTTT. The rearrangement joins TRBV7-9 to TRBJ2-3, with D possibly being TRBD1 (5 bases). CDR3 length equals 15 residues. V lost 1 base and J 2 bases, leaving 10 bases between the germline ends. CDR1 and CDR2 from the germline V gene are SEHNR and FQNEAQ (reference sequence).

The chain employs TRBV4-3 and TRBJ1-3; D is perhaps TRBD1 (5 bases). This CDR3 has 15 residues. The V gene lost 4 bases and the J gene lost 0 bases, with 10 bases spanning the gap. Germline CDR1 reads LGHNA; CDR2 reads YSLEER. CDR3 nucleotide sequence: TGCGCCAGCAGCCGGTCCGACAGCTCTGGAAACACCATATATTTT. Translation: CASSRSDSSGNTIYF.

The chain employs TRBV29-1 and TRBJ1-1; 11 bases line up with TRBD1. Germline values: CDR1 SQVTM, CDR2 ANQGSEA. With V trimmed by 7 bases and J by 5 bases, 6 bases remained unmatched. This CDR3 has 13 residues. The DNA of the CDR3 is TGCAGCGGAGGGGACAGGGGGATGACTGAAGCTTTCTTT. This gives the protein CSGGDRGMTEAFF.

The chain is built from TRBV6-1 and TRBJ1-5, with D possibly TRBD1 on 6 matching bases. Germline CDR1 reads MNHNS; CDR2 reads SASEGT. The CDR3 contains 14 residues. V was pared by 4 bases and J by 3 bases, with 10 bases between. The CDR3 DNA sequence: TGTGCCAGCAGTGCCGACAGGTACAATCAGCCCCAGCATTTT. It translates to CASSADRYNQPQHF.